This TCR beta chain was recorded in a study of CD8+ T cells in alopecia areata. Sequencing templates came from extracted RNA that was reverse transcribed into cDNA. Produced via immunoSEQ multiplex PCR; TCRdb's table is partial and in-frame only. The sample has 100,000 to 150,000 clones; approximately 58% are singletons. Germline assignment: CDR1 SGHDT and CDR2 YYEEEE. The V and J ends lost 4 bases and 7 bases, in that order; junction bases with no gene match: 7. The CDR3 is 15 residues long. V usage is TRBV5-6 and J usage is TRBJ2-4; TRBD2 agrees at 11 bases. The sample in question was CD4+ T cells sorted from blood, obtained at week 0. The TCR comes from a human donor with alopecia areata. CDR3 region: CASSVYGTSGNIQYF. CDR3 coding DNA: TGTGCCAGCAGCGTATACGGGACTAGCGGCAACATTCAGTACTTC.